This TCR beta chain was profiled in a study of cytomegalovirus exposure and HLA in healthy donors (dated by TCRdb to the late 2010s). A note on the overall study: In an earlier analysis of 450 to 750 of the donors, approximately 300 Gb of sequence data and some 100 million unique TCR beta sequences from about 179 million T cells were reported. Roughly 300 gigabases of sequencing data and around 80 million unique TCR sequences made up an early release that covered roughly 670 HLA-typed donors. Of the approximately 400 genotyped donors, more than 75% were placed in the genetic ancestry cluster associated with self-reported Caucasian donors. The aim of the study was to test whether cataloging public T cell receptors could identify signatures of past pathogen exposure. The T cell repertoires of around 670 subjects were profiled by immunosequencing and related to cytomegalovirus serostatus. In addition to the first cohort of roughly 700 subjects, a separate validation cohort of around 110 different subjects was used. The study combined high-throughput TCR immunosequencing, statistical association of individual TCRs with disease status, and machine learning to predict cytomegalovirus infection status. A later analysis re-examined previously published TCR beta repertoires from 500 to 700 donors and added high-resolution HLA genotyping to investigate patterns of TCR occurrence. The later analysis used no new phenotypic data to find candidate immune exposures, relying instead on TCR beta sequences and their occurrence across donors. To decide whether each TCR beta V gene segment behaved as functional or pseudogenic, an earlier analysis of approximately 620 of the donors relied on high-throughput TCR beta sequencing. Donor age, sex, ethnicity and CMV serostatus were compiled together with the repertoire data. In a later genetic analysis, genome-wide SNP genotypes for about three fifths of the roughly 670 donors were used, and that subset was treated as a discovery cohort. All discovery cohort repertoires had been generated using a single sequencing platform. Class I and class II HLA loci were covered by the typing at four-digit resolution. Typing coverage varied by locus: roughly 629-630 donors for A, B, C, DRB1 and DQB1; 522 for DQA1; approximately 610 for DPA1; under 490 for DPB1. Several DR-DQ haplotypes were handled as single units for association and clustering because linkage in the cohort was strong. On average, around 230,000 unique TCR beta nucleotide sequences were sequenced per donor among a few hundred genotyped donors of the cohort, with roughly 18% of those sequences being non-productive. What the authors observed across the whole study: Because counts were too low, approximately 18 rarely observed V segments, including chromosome 9 orphons, were excluded from the earlier analysis of around 640 of the donors. In a later analysis, over 15,000 TCR beta sequences were associated with specific HLA alleles at a false discovery rate of 0.05. CMV serostatus was the only immune exposure information available for the cohort. Linkage disequilibrium might explain the correlated functional status among segregating V segments, but an unknown experimental factor could not be excluded. Several of the top co-occurrence clusters appeared to be linked to parvovirus B19, influenza, CMV and Epstein-Barr virus, according to a later analysis. The classifier was reported to diagnose cytomegalovirus status with high specificity and sensitivity in both the original and validation cohorts. Presence/absence analyses assumed roughly uniform sequencing depth across donors, an assumption that may not hold. In vitro tests confirmed that a few of the cytomegalovirus-associated TCR beta chains recognize cytomegalovirus antigens. According to a later genetic analysis, donors in an Asian-associated ancestry cluster had fewer N-insertions in productive TCRs than the approximately 690-donor mean. A cluster of highly shared sequence variants was judged likely to be a technical artifact of the sequencing pipeline. The study listed 170 or so TCR beta chains as associated with cytomegalovirus. In an earlier analysis of about 550 of the donors, most TCR beta V segments were observed in productive rearrangements about 87% or about 30% of the time, broadly matching IMGT annotations. The 87-base-pair reads could not distinguish some IMGT-functional V segments, including TRBV6-2 and TRBV6-3, so those segments were excluded. In a later analysis, HLA-associated TCR beta chains showed more clonal expansion and lower generation probabilities than non-associated chains that were equally common. A later analysis found that TCR association rates varied across HLA loci, with DRB1 alleles showing the most associated TCRs and HLA-C alleles the fewest. In a later analysis, most CMV-associated TCR beta chains were found to appear HLA-restricted, with HLA associations seemingly driven largely by CMV exposure. A further reported finding was that TCR beta sequences accurately predicted the HLA-A and HLA-B alleles for most subjects in the first cohort. The authors suggested that the approach could potentially be generalized to other disease states and immunological phenotypes. In this cohort, only TCR beta chains were sequenced, and detectable features were limited by the absence of alpha or paired-chain data. Assigning TCR associations to individual alleles was difficult when HLA alleles, especially DR and DQ, strongly co-occurred. An association between a missense DCLRE1C variant and V-gene and J-gene trimming of TCR beta chains was found in a later genetic analysis and replicated in an independent cohort. Across donors, most TCR sequences were observed very rarely, whereas some public TCRs were present in many individuals. HLA typing was unavailable for some donors at each locus, so association tests used only the typed subset.

Receptor amplification or capture employed the immunoSEQ multiplex PCR assay. For the multiplex PCR, a mixture combining 60 forward primers for TCR Vbeta segments and 13 reverse primers for TCR Jbeta segments was used. A multiplex PCR assay on genomic DNA amplified the CDR3 region of rearranged TCR beta genes. On the Illumina HiSeq System, the amplified TCR beta libraries were sequenced as 87-base-pair reads. As for the authors' bioinformatics: In a later analysis, tens of millions of unique TCR beta chains were counted across the 666 repertoires, and roughly 11 million of these chains were shared by at least two donors. Raw reads were error-corrected and collapsed into unique sequences with a nearest-neighbor algorithm that merged closely related sequences to remove PCR and sequencing errors. V, D and J gene segments were assigned by aligning CDR3 sequences to IMGT reference sequences. For a sequence to be retained, a match of at least six nucleotides to both a V gene segment and a J gene segment was required. A rearrangement was called productive if the CDR3 had no stop codons and remained in frame with V and J, and every other rearrangement was called non-productive. Following IMGT convention, CDR3 was defined as the stretch from the second conserved V-encoded cysteine up to the conserved J-encoded phenylalanine. Sequences without an unambiguous match to a single V gene segment were excluded from the earlier analysis of 450 to 650 of the donors. An earlier analysis of roughly 590 of the donors called V segments functional above 56.7% productive rearrangements and segregating when the between-donor standard deviation exceeded 5%. A statistical classification framework was built for diagnosing cytomegalovirus status from the catalog of TCR beta chain sequences. In a later analysis, V and J genes were assigned by comparing TCR nucleotide sequences against IMGT/GENE-DB human TR gene sequences. A later analysis assigned CDR3 sequences and most-parsimonious VDJ recombination scenarios with the TCRdist pipeline. In a later analysis, every TCR beta chain was defined by the combination of its CDR3 amino acid sequence and its V-gene family, and reads without a unique V-gene family were dropped. To address suspected cross-contamination and a sequencing artifact, a later analysis removed some 620 highly shared, low-generation-probability nucleotide sequences. A later analysis calculated a clonal expansion index for each public chain from normalized within-repertoire ranks of inferred template counts. In a later analysis, generation probabilities were computed using a VDJ recombination model fitted to out-of-frame rearrangements, and the results were checked against IGoR. Hypergeometric tests were used in a later analysis to score TCR-TCR, TCR-HLA and TCR-CMV co-occurrence, with a repertoire-size bias correction applied to the TCR pairs. False discovery rates were estimated in a later analysis by permuting HLA or CMV assignments 20 times. A later analysis grouped co-occurring TCRs with DBSCAN, adding TCRdist sequence similarity when clustering within HLA-allele-positive subsets. Repertoires with fewer than 30,000 or more than 120,000 public chains were left out of co-occurrence clustering, as were a handful of repertoires with anomalous nucleotide sharing. TCRdb carries this immuneACCESS record with in-frame sequences only. Its versions omit some clonotypes, under half of them owing to an unresolved V gene in the studies checked, with the rest unexplained. V, J and clone size are those of that table, while D and trimming were read from the DNA. The sample includes about 94,000 clones, with over 65% observed a single time. The top ten clones comprise under 13% of the sample.

The cohort was made up of 500 to 850 healthy bone marrow donors. At the time of sampling, every cohort member was nominally healthy, though immune exposures that went unrecorded were likely present. CMV serostatus was recorded as positive for roughly 300 and negative for about 50% of the roughly 670 cohort members, whereas no CMV serostatus was recorded for the donor in question. Every donor gave a peripheral blood sample, and the peripheral blood mononuclear cells from that sample were used for TCR beta sequencing. The Qiagen DNeasy Blood Extraction Kit was used to extract genomic DNA from the blood cell samples. Comments on this clone: The target of this receptor is not known. Per-nucleotide qualities are absent, and no much larger clonotype sits a single base away.

Trimming costs V 4 bases and J 6 bases, and their ends lie 12 bases apart. CDR1 MNHNY and CDR2 SVGAGI were looked up in the germline V gene (reference sequence). The CDR3 starts with the cysteine, ends with the phenylalanine, and has 14 residues. The retained sequence is limited to the CDR3, 42 bases, with the frame set at the first base. This TCR was sampled from a human donor in good health. Source material: PBMCs. Recombination linked TRBV6-6 to TRBJ2-2; 6 matching bases give a weak D call of TRBD1. The DNA sequence reads TGTGCCAGCAGTTTATACAGGGTGGCCGGGGAGCTGTTTTTT. This translates into CASSLYRVAGELFF.